This T cell receptor beta chain was found in a study of blood T cells in healthy people across ages. The length of the CDR3 is 16 residues. The V gene end was trimmed by 7 bases and the J gene end by 6 bases; junction bases not matched to a gene: 14. The germline gives CDR1 LNHDA, CDR2 SQIVND (reference sequence). The second PCR ran roughly 6 to 11 cycles with a sample-barcoded 5' primer and J-beta primers. TCRdb re-analysed the 5' RACE reads in MiXCR, keeping a single row per CDR3 protein. This sample has around 800,000 distinct CDR3 sequences, with under 45% found just once. Sequences were obtained from blood. V and J are TRBV19 and TRBJ2-1; 8 positions match TRBD1. This TCR derives from a man between 60 and 75 years old in good health. For the CDR3, the DNA is TGTGCCAGTACCCCAGGGACAGGACGGCTGGGCAATGAGCAGTTCTTC. The encoded protein is CASTPGTGRLGNEQFF.